Each of the 21 T cell receptor beta chains below was sequenced from the same sample in a study of T cell changes during pregnancy in multiple sclerosis (dated by TCRdb to about 2019). Libraries were built with the immunoSEQ multiplex PCR assay. As stored in TCRdb, this immuneACCESS dataset retains in-frame rearrangements with V and J assigned. A fraction of the clones does not appear; measured against another copy, unresolved V genes explain less than half of the discrepancy, and the remainder lacks a known reason. Within this sample are roughly 90,000 clones, with approximately 90% of them counted one time only. Clones ranked in the top ten supply around 0.93% of the sample. The starting material was peripheral blood, obtained before pregnancy. The receptors originated from a female donor with multiple sclerosis, enrolled in a pregnancy study.

The rearrangement uses TRBV6-7 and TRBJ2-1; perhaps TRBD1 as D (6 bases). TRBV6-7 is placed among ORFs of uncertain function. The length of the CDR3 is 12 residues. V gave up 6 bases and J gave up 7 bases, with 10 bases separating them. CDR3 sequence (DNA): TGTGCCAGCAGAAATAGGGGGAATGAGCAGTTCTTC. Amino acids: CASRNRGNEQFF.

CDR3 sequence: CASSLQGARGYGYTF. The CDR3 DNA reads as TGTGCCAGCAGCCTTCAGGGCGCTAGGGGCTATGGCTACACCTTC. V and J are TRBV7-9 and TRBJ1-2, with D perhaps TRBD1 (5 bases). Deletions cut 5 bases from V and 4 bases from J, with 17 bases between. The CDR3 consists of 15 residues. The V gene's germline CDR1 is SEHNR and CDR2 FQNEAQ (reference sequence).

The V gene is TRBV9, the J gene TRBJ2-2; 10 positions match TRBD1. Germline V gives CDR1 SGDLS, CDR2 YYNGEE. The CDR3 totals 14 residues. Unmatched junction bases numbered 4, after V lost 3 bases and J lost 8 bases. In nucleotides, the CDR3 is TGTGCCAGCAGCGACCGACAGGGGGCAGGGGAGCTGTTTTTT. This codes for CASSDRQGAGELFF. Based on the CDR3 plus reference TRBV9 and TRBJ2-2, the full variable domain is DSGVTQTPKHLITATGQRVTLRCSPRSGDLSVYWYQQSLDQGLQFLIQYYNGEERAKGNILERFSAQQFPDLHSELNLSSLELGDSALYFCASSDRQGAGELFFGEGSRLTVL.

The chain combines TRBV7-2 with TRBJ1-2, with 9 bases identical to TRBD1. CDR3 size: 18 residues. Trimming at V came to 1 base and at J to 6 bases, leaving 15 bases not matched to a gene. CDR1 SGHTA and CDR2 FQGNSA come from the germline V gene. CDR3 in DNA: TGTGCCAGCAGCTTAGTGATTGGGGGGACAGGGCCTTGGGATGGCTACACCTTC. This gives the protein CASSLVIGGTGPWDGYTF.

The V and J genes are TRBV7-2 and TRBJ1-1; D call uncertain. The CDR3 is 15 amino acids. Germline values: CDR1 SGHTA, CDR2 FQGNSA. Trimming left V 5 bases short and J 0 bases short, with 13 bases between. CDR3 sequence (DNA): TGTGCCAGCAGCCTCACGGGGAGTATGAACACTGAAGCTTTCTTT. Translating gives CASSLTGSMNTEAFF.

The chain employs TRBV9 and TRBJ2-5, with TRBD2 matching over 8 bases. V was pared by 2 bases and J by 2 bases, with 5 bases of the junction left unmatched. CDR3 length equals 15 residues. The germline V gene encodes CDR1 SGDLS and CDR2 YYNGEE. Here the CDR3 reads CASSVRGAGQETQYF. Written as DNA, the CDR3 is TGTGCCAGCAGCGTGCGGGGGGCGGGACAAGAGACCCAGTACTTC.

The rearrangement joins TRBV21-1 to TRBJ1-4; the D segment call TRBD1 is taken from the table without a DNA check. TRBV21-1 is a recognized pseudogene. This CDR3 spans 15 amino acids. Written as DNA, the CDR3 is TGTGCCAGCAGCAAAGCAGCCAGGAACAATGAAAAACTGTTTTTT. This gives the protein CASSKAARNNEKLFF.

The chain has TRBV5-5 and TRBJ2-1, with a tentative D call TRBD1 (5 bases). With 7 bases removed from V and 7 bases from J, the gap between germline ends came to 21 bases. Germline assignment: CDR1 SGHKS and CDR2 YYEKEE (reference sequence). CDR3 size: 15 residues. The DNA for the CDR3 is TGTGCCAGCTCTCTTACCCGGGCAGGGCAGAATGAGCAGTTCTTC. Its protein is CASSLTRAGQNEQFF.

The chain has TRBV29-1 and TRBJ1-1, with no clear D. This CDR3 is 17 amino acids long. CDR1 is SQVTM and CDR2 is ANQGSEA in the germline V gene. V dropped 0 bases and J dropped 0 bases, with 17 bases sitting between them. The CDR3 here is CSVEDQRHLRMNTEAFF. In DNA form, the CDR3 reads TGCAGCGTTGAAGATCAAAGACATCTACGTATGAACACTGAAGCTTTCTTT.

V usage is TRBV7-2 and J usage is TRBJ2-7, with 7 bases identical to TRBD1. The trim removed 0 bases at V and 6 bases at J, leaving 8 bases unmatched. The CDR3 runs to 15 residues. The germline V gene encodes CDR1 SGHTA and CDR2 FQGNSA. The CDR3 spells CASSLAGGDWFEQYF. The CDR3 DNA is TGTGCCAGCAGCTTAGCAGGGGGCGATTGGTTCGAGCAGTACTTC.

This clone was counted many times. The chain has TRBV4-3 and TRBJ1-2; 7 nucleotides align to TRBD1. CDR1 is LGHNA and CDR2 is YSLEER in the germline V gene. V lost 0 bases to trimming and J lost 7 bases; unmatched junction nucleotides: 5. The CDR3 has 14 amino acids. The CDR3 region has the DNA TGCGCCAGCAGCCAAGAGTTAGGGGGCCGTGGCTACACCTTC. Its protein is CASSQELGGRGYTF.

This chain joins TRBV7-9 and TRBJ1-1; no definite D call. The CDR3 is 15 residues long. Trimming removed 1 base from V and 7 bases from J, with 16 bases in between. The germline gives CDR1 SEHNR, CDR2 FQNEAQ (reference sequence). Written as DNA, the CDR3 is TGTGCCAGCAGCTTAGATAGGGAGTACCACTTTGAAGCTTTCTTT. It specifies CASSLDREYHFEAFF.

This rearrangement joins TRBV4-2 to TRBJ2-7; perhaps TRBD1 as D (6 bases). V was trimmed by 4 bases and J by 0 bases, leaving 13 bases between them. The CDR3 sequence is 15 residues long. Germline values: CDR1 LGHNA, CDR2 YNFKEQ. For the CDR3, the DNA is TGTGCCAGCAGCCTTTCGGCAGGGGACTCCTACGAGCAGTACTTC. This gives the protein CASSLSAGDSYEQYF.

The chain has TRBV6-6 and TRBJ2-7; 9 bases align to TRBD1. The CDR3 has 15 amino acids. The germline gives CDR1 MNHNY, CDR2 SVGAGI (reference sequence). V gave up 5 bases and J gave up 2 bases; unmatched junction bases: 7. Written as DNA, the CDR3 is TGTGCCAGCAGTGCTCCGGGACAGGGTCCCTACGAGCAGTACTTC. Its translation: CASSAPGQGPYEQYF.

The chain joins TRBV9 to TRBJ2-5, with TRBD2 identical over 11 bases. CDR1 and CDR2 (germline): SGDLS, YYNGEE. The CDR3 spans 14 residues. With 3 bases clipped from V and 9 bases from J, the junction kept 7 bases outside the gene matches. For the CDR3, the DNA is TGTGCCAGCAGCGCACTAGCGGGGGCGGGGGCCCAGTACTTC. This gives the protein CASSALAGAGAQYF.

V usage is TRBV5-1 and J usage is TRBJ2-1; 7 bases line up with TRBD2. The junction had 3 bases not matched to a gene; V was cut back by 0 bases and J by 6 bases. The CDR3 runs to 14 residues. CDR1 is SGHRS and CDR2 is YFSETQ in the germline V gene. The CDR3 loop is CASSLEAGSNEQFF. The CDR3 nucleotides read TGCGCCAGCAGCTTGGAAGCGGGATCCAATGAGCAGTTCTTC. The variable domain in full, completed from reference TRBV5-1 and TRBJ2-1, reads KAGVTQTPRYLIKTRGQQVTLSCSPISGHRSVSWYQQTPGQGLQFLFEYFSETQRNKGNFPGRFSGRQFSNSRSEMNVSTLELGDSALYLCASSLEAGSNEQFFGPGTRLTVL.

V usage is TRBV15 and J usage is TRBJ2-1; the match to TRBD2 covers 10 bases. Looked up from germline, CDR1 is LNHNV and CDR2 is YYDKDF (reference sequence). The CDR3 contains 16 residues. With 0 bases clipped from V and 7 bases from J, the junction kept 6 bases outside the gene matches. The CDR3 nucleotides are TGTGCCACCAGCAGAGATCGAGCGGGGGGGCCAAATGAGCAGTTCTTC. Amino acid sequence: CATSRDRAGGPNEQFF.

The CDR3 DNA reads TGTGCCAGCAGCGTCCGAGAGGGGCTAGCGGGGGATACGCAGTATTTT. Amino acids: CASSVREGLAGDTQYF. The V gene is TRBV9, the J gene TRBJ2-3; 9 nucleotides line up with TRBD2. Trimming removed 2 bases from V and 6 bases from J; junction bases left unmatched: 10. CDR3 length equals 16 residues. Germline V gene data show CDR1 as SGDLS and CDR2 as YYNGEE.

The V and J genes are TRBV4-1 and TRBJ2-7; 14 nucleotides match TRBD2. In germline, CDR1 is MGHRA, CDR2 YSYEKL. CDR3 length: 15 amino acids. The trim removed 0 bases at V and 7 bases at J, leaving 2 bases unmatched. The CDR3 is CASSQEGLAGEEQYF. The CDR3 coding sequence is TGCGCCAGCAGCCAAGAGGGACTAGCGGGAGAGGAGCAGTACTTC.

The chain recombines TRBV9 with TRBJ1-3, with D possibly matching TRBD1 (5 bases). With 0 bases removed from V and 4 bases from J, the gap between germline ends came to 14 bases. The germline gives CDR1 SGDLS, CDR2 YYNGEE. The CDR3 totals 16 residues. The CDR3 DNA reads TGTGCCAGCAGCGTAGACGGAAGGGGTTGGGGAAACACCATATATTTT. It is translated as CASSVDGRGWGNTIYF. Full variable domain (remainder filled in from reference TRBV9 and TRBJ1-3): DSGVTQTPKHLITATGQRVTLRCSPRSGDLSVYWYQQSLDQGLQFLIQYYNGEERAKGNILERFSAQQFPDLHSELNLSSLELGDSALYFCASSVDGRGWGNTIYFGEGSWLTVV.

This chain connects TRBV19 to TRBJ1-2; tentative D call: TRBD1 (6 bases). Deletions cut 1 base from V and 2 bases from J, with 14 bases between. The CDR3 covers 16 residues. Germline V lookup: CDR1 LNHDA, CDR2 SQIVND (reference sequence). The CDR3 protein is CASSIGGRTENYGYTF. DNA for the CDR3: TGTGCCAGTAGTATAGGGGGCCGGACAGAGAACTATGGCTACACCTTC.